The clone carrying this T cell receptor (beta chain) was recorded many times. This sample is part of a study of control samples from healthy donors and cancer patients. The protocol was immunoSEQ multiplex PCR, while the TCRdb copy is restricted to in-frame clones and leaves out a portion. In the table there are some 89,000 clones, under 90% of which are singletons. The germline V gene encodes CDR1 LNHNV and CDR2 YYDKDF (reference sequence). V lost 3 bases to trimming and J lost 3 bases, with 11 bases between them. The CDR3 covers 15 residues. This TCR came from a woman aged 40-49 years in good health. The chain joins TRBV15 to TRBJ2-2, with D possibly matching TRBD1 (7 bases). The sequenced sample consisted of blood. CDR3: CATSRAGGYTGELFF. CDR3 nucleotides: TGTGCCACCAGCAGGGCAGGGGGGTACACCGGGGAGCTGTTTTTT.